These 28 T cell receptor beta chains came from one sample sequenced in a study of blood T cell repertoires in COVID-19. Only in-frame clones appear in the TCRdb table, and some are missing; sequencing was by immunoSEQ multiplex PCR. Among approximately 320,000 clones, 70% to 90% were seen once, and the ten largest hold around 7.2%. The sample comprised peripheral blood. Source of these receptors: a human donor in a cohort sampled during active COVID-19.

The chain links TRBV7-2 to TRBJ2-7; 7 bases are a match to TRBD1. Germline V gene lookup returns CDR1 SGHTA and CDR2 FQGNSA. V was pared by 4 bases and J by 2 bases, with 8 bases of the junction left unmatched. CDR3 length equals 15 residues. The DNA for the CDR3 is TGTGCCAGCAGCTCGACATCAGGACAGGCCTACGAGCAGTACTTC. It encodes CASSSTSGQAYEQYF.

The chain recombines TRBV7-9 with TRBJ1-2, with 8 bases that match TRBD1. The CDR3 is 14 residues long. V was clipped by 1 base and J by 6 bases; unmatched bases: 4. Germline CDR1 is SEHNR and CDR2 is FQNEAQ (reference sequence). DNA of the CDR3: TGTGCCAGCAGCTTAGTCCCAGGGGGCAATGGCTACACCTTC. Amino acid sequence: CASSLVPGGNGYTF.

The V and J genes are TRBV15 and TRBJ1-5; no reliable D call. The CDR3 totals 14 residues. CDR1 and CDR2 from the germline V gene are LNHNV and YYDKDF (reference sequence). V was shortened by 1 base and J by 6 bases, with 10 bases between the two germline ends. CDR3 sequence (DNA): TGTGCCACCAGCAGAGGCGGTTTGGGTCAGCCCCAGCATTTT. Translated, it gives CATSRGGLGQPQHF.

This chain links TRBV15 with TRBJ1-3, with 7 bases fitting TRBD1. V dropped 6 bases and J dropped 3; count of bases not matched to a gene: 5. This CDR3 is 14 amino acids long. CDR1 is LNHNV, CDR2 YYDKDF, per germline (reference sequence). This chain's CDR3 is CATSRRGLGNTIYF. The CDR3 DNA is TGTGCCACCAGTAGGAGGGGGCTTGGAAACACCATATATTTT.

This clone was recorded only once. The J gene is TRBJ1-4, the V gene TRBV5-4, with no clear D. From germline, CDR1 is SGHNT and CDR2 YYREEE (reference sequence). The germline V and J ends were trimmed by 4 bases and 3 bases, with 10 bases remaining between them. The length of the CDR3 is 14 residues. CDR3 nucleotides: TGTGCCAGCAGCCCGGGGATGGCTAATGAAAAACTGTTTTTT. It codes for CASSPGMANEKLFF. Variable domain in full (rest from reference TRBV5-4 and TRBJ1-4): ETGVTQSPTHLIKTRGQQVTLRCSSQSGHNTVSWYQQALGQGPQFIFQYYREEENGRGNFPPRFSGLQFPNYSSELNVNALELDDSALYLCASSPGMANEKLFFGSGTQLSVL.

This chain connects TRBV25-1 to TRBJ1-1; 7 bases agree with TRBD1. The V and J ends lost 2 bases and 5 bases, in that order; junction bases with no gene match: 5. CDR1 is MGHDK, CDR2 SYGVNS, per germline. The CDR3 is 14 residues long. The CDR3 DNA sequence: TGTGCCAGCAGTGAACAAGCAGGGGGGACTGAAGCTTTCTTT. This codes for CASSEQAGGTEAFF.

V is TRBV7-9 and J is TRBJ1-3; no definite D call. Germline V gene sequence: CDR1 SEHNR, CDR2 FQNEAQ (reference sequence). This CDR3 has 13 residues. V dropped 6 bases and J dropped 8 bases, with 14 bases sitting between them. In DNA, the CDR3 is TGTGCCAGCAGTTCTAATCGCCCCGACACCATATATTTT. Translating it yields CASSSNRPDTIYF.

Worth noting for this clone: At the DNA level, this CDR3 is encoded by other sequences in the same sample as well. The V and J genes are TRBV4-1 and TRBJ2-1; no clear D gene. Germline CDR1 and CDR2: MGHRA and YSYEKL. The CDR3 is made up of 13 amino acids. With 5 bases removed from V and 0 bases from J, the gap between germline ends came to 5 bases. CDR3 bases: TGCGCCAGCAGCTGGAGCTCCTACAATGAGCAGTTCTTC. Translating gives CASSWSSYNEQFF.

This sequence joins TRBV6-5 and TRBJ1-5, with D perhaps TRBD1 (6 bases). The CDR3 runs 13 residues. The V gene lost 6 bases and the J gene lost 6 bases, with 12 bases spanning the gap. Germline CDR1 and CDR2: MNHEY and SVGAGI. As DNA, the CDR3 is TGTGCCAGCAGAGGGGGGGTGGGTCAGCCCCAGCATTTT. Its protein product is CASRGGVGQPQHF.

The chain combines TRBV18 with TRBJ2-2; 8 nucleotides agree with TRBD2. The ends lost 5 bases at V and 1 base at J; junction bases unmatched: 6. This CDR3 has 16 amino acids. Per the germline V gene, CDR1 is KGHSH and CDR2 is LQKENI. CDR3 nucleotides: TGTGCCAGCTCATCACGGAGCGGGGGGAACACCGGGGAGCTGTTTTTT. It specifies CASSSRSGGNTGELFF.

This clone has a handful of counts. Written as DNA, the CDR3 is TGCAGCGTTGTTAGGCTGGGGACAGGGGCCAGCTCTGGAAACACCATATATTTT. Protein sequence: CSVVRLGTGASSGNTIYF. This rearrangement joins TRBV29-1 to TRBJ1-3, with 10 bases matching TRBD1. V lost 4 bases to trimming and J lost 0 bases; unmatched junction nucleotides: 12. Germline V gene lookup returns CDR1 SQVTM and CDR2 ANQGSEA. CDR3 length: 18 residues.

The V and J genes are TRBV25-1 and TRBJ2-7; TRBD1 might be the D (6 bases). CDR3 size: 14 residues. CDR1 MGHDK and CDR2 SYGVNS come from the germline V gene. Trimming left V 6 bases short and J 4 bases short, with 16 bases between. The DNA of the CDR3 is TGTGCCAGCAGCACCAGGGACAAACTATACGAGCAGTACTTC. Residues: CASSTRDKLYEQYF.

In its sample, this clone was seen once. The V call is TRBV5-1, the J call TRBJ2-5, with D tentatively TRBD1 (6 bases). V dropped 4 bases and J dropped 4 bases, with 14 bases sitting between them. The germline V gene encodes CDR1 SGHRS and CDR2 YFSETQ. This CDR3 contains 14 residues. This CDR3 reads CASSSPRGPETQYF. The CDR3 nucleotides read TGCGCCAGCAGCAGCCCCAGGGGTCCAGAGACCCAGTACTTC.

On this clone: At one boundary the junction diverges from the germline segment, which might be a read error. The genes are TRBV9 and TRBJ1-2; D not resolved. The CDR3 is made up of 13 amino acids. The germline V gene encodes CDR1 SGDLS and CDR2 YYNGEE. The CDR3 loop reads CASSVAGMTETYF. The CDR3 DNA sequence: TGTGCCAGCAGCGTAGCAGGTATGACCGAAACTTACTTC.

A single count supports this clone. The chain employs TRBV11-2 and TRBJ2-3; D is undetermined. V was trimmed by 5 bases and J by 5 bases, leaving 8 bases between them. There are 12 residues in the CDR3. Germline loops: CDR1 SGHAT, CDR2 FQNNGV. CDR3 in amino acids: CASSHVQDTQYF. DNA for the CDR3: TGTGCCAGCAGCCACGTACAAGATACGCAGTATTTT.

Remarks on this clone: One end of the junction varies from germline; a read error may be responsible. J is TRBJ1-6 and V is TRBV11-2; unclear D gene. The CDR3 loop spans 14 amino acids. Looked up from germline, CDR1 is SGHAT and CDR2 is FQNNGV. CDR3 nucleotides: TGTGCCAGCAGCCTAGACCCGCAGATCGGGCCCCTCCACTTT. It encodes CASSLDPQIGPLHF.

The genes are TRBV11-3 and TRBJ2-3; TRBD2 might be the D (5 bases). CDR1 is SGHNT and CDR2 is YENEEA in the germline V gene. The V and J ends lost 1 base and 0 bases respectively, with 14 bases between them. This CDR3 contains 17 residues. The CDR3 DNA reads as TGTGCCAGCAGCTTAGCGACCCTAGCCTCTAGCACAGATACGCAGTATTTT. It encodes CASSLATLASSTDTQYF.

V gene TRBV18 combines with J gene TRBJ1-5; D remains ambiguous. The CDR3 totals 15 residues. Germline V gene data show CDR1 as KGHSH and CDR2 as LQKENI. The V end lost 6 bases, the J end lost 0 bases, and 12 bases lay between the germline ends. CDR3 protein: CASSLTSYSNQPQHF. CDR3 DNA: TGTGCCAGCTCCCTGACAAGTTATAGCAATCAGCCCCAGCATTTT.

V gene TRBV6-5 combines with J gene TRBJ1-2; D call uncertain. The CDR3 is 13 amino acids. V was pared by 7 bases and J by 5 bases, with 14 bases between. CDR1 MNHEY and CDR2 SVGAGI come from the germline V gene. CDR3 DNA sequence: TGTGCCAGCATCCCGGGAGCAATGTATGGCTACACCTTC. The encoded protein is CASIPGAMYGYTF.

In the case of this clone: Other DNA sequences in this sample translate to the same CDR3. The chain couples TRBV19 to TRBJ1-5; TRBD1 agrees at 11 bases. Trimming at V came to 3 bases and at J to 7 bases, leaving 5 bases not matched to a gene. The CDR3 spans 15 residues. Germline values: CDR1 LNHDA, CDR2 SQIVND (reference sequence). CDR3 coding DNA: TGTGCCAGTAGTATTGGGACAGGGGGTAACCAGCCCCAGCATTTT. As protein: CASSIGTGGNQPQHF.

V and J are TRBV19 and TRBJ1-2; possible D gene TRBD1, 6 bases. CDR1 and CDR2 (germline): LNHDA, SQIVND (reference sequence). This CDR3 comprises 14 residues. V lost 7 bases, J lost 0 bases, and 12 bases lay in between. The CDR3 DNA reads TGTGCCAGTAAGATCGGGACAACTAACTATGGCTACACCTTC. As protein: CASKIGTTNYGYTF.

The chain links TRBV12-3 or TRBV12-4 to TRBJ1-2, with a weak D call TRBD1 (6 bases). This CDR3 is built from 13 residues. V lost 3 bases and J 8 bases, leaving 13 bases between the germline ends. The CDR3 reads CASSFQGIRGYTF. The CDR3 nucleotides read TGTGCCAGCAGTTTCCAGGGGATTAGGGGCTACACCTTC.

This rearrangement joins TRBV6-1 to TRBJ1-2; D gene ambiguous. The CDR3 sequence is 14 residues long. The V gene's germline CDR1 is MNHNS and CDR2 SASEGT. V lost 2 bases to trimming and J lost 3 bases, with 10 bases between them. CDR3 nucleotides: TGTGCCAGCAGTGAATTGGTTCGGGACTATGGCTACACCTTC. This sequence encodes CASSELVRDYGYTF.

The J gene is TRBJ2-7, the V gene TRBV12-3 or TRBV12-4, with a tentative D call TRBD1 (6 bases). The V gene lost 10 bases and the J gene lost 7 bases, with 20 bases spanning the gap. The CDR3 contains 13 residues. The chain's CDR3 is CATRRTDLNEQYF. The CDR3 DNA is TGTGCCACACGTAGGACAGACCTCAATGAGCAGTACTTC.

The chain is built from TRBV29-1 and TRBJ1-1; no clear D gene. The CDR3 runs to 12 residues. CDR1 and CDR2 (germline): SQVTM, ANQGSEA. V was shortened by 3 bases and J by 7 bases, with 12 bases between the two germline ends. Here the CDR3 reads CSVDNARSEAFF. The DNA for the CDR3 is TGCAGCGTTGATAATGCTAGGAGTGAAGCTTTCTTT.

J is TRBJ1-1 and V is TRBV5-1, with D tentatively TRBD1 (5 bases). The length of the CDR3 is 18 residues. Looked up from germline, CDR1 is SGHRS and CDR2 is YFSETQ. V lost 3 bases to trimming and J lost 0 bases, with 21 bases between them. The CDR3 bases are TGCGCCAGCAGCTCACGGACAAAGGATTGGGTAATGAACACTGAAGCTTTCTTT. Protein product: CASSSRTKDWVMNTEAFF.

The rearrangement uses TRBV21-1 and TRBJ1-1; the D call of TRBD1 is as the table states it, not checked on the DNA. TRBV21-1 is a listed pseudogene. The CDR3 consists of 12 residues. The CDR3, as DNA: TGTGCCAGCAGCAAAGAGTCCAGTGAAGCTTTCTTT. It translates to CASSKESSEAFF.

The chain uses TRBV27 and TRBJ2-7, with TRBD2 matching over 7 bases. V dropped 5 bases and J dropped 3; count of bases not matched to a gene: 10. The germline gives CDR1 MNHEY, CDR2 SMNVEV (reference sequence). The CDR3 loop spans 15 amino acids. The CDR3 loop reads CASSLVPGGNYEQYF. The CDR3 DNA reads TGTGCCAGCAGTCTGGTCCCCGGGGGGAACTACGAGCAGTACTTC.